This T cell receptor beta chain was sequenced for a study of blood T cell repertoires in COVID-19. This CDR3 has 14 residues. Germline CDR1 and CDR2: SGHRS and YFSETQ. Trimming cost V 4 bases and J 5 bases; bases outside gene matches: 6. Libraries were prepared by immunoSEQ multiplex PCR; TCRdb keeps only in-frame clonotypes and omits some of them. The sample consists of about 270,000 clones, around 91% of them appearing once. The gene calls are TRBV5-1 and TRBJ2-5; 9 positions agree with TRBD2. Material for sequencing was PBMCs or T cells enriched from blood (not recorded which). This clonotype was sampled from a woman under 30 who had recovered from COVID-19. This chain's CDR3 is CASSLGLAMETQYF. CDR3 bases: TGCGCCAGCAGCCTGGGACTAGCTATGGAGACCCAGTACTTC.